What follows are 25 T cell receptor beta chains derived from one specimen sequenced in a study of PD-1 blockade in classical Hodgkin lymphoma. Data came from immunoSEQ multiplex PCR; TCRdb stores just in-frame clones and leaves some out. This table holds around 45,000 clones, approximately 70% found once. Each patient experienced a relapse that followed autologous stem cell transplantation, and brentuximab vedotin exposure varied. The specimen was peripheral blood mononuclear cells (PBMCs), collected before the second cycle of nivolumab. The source is a human donor with classical Hodgkin lymphoma.

In its sample, this clone was seen once. The chain combines TRBV13 with TRBJ1-3; D perhaps matches TRBD1 (6 bases). This CDR3 is built from 18 residues. The germline CDR1 and CDR2 sequences are PRHDT and FYEKMQ (reference sequence). With 1 base removed from V and 0 bases from J, the gap between germline ends came to 16 bases. Written as DNA, the CDR3 is TGTGCCAGCAGCTTAGCCCCACAGGGACGGCCCTCTGGAAACACCATATATTTT. Encoded protein: CASSLAPQGRPSGNTIYF. Full variable domain (missing parts from reference TRBV13 and TRBJ1-3): AAGVIQSPRHLIKEKRETATLKCYPIPRHDTVYWYQQGPGQDPQFLISFYEKMQSDKGSIPDRFSAQQFSDYHSELNMSSLELGDSALYFCASSLAPQGRPSGNTIYFGEGSWLTVV.

The chain is built from TRBV18 and TRBJ2-1; D is ambiguous. The length of the CDR3 is 15 residues. Trimming stripped 6 bases from V and 7 bases from J, with 19 bases between. Germline assignment: CDR1 KGHSH and CDR2 LQKENI. As DNA, the CDR3 is TGTGCCAGCTCCTCTGACCGTCTGCAGCCTAATGAGCAGTTCTTC. Its translation is CASSSDRLQPNEQFF.

The chain recombines TRBV19 with TRBJ1-1; maybe TRBD1 (5 bases). This CDR3 is 15 amino acids long. V lost 0 bases to trimming and J lost 0 bases, with 8 bases between them. From germline, CDR1 is LNHDA and CDR2 SQIVND (reference sequence). CDR3 in DNA: TGTGCCAGTAGTATAGAGACAGTGATGAACACTGAAGCTTTCTTT. It is translated as CASSIETVMNTEAFF. The whole variable domain, remainder taken from reference TRBV19 and TRBJ1-1, is DGGITQSPKYLFRKEGQNVTLSCEQNLNHDAMYWYRQDPGQGLRLIYYSQIVNDFQKGDIAEGYSVSREKKESFPLTVTSAQKNPTAFYLCASSIETVMNTEAFFGQGTRLTVV.

This clone was recorded once. The V and J genes are TRBV9 and TRBJ2-1; 8 nucleotides align to TRBD2. The germline CDR1 and CDR2 sequences are SGDLS and YYNGEE. The CDR3 runs 13 residues. The trim removed 5 bases at V and 7 bases at J, leaving 5 bases unmatched. Here the CDR3 DNA reads TGTGCCAGCAGGGCGGGAGGAGGGAATGAGCAGTTCTTC. Translated, it gives CASRAGGGNEQFF. The full variable domain, its missing parts supplied by reference TRBV9 and TRBJ2-1, is DSGVTQTPKHLITATGQRVTLRCSPRSGDLSVYWYQQSLDQGLQFLIQYYNGEERAKGNILERFSAQQFPDLHSELNLSSLELGDSALYFCASRAGGGNEQFFGPGTRLTVL.

This chain links TRBV5-5 with TRBJ1-2; maybe TRBD1 (5 bases). CDR1 is SGHKS and CDR2 is YYEKEE in the germline V gene (reference sequence). Trimming shortened V by 5 bases and J by 6 bases, and 20 bases separated the two germline ends. The CDR3 is 15 residues long. The chain's CDR3 is CASRPSGALGDGYTF. CDR3 coding DNA: TGTGCCAGCAGGCCCTCCGGGGCCCTTGGCGATGGCTACACCTTC.

The chain links TRBV7-2 to TRBJ1-2; D gene unclear. CDR1 is SGHTA and CDR2 is FQGNSA in the germline V gene. Trimming left V 1 base short and J 7 bases short, with 16 bases between. There are 15 residues in the CDR3. Here the CDR3 DNA reads TGTGCCAGCAGCTTAGGGCGCCTTTTTTACCTTGGCTACACCTTC. It translates to CASSLGRLFYLGYTF.

The rearrangement uses TRBV7-2 and TRBJ1-3; D is perhaps TRBD1 (6 bases). Trimming shortened V by 10 bases and J by 4 bases, and 17 bases separated the two germline ends. This CDR3 spans 14 amino acids. CDR1 and CDR2 from the germline V gene are SGHTA and FQGNSA. The CDR3 DNA follows: TGTGCCACCAAGGCAGGGGAGGTGGGAAACACCATATATTTT. This sequence encodes CATKAGEVGNTIYF.

The CDR3 nucleotides are TGTGCCAGCAGTTACTGGGGGCAAAGGGACAATGAGCAGTTCTTC. It translates to CASSYWGQRDNEQFF. The chain links TRBV6-5 to TRBJ2-1; D possibly corresponds to TRBD1 (6 bases). The CDR3 consists of 15 residues. Germline V lookup: CDR1 MNHEY, CDR2 SVGAGI. The V and J ends lost 1 base and 5 bases respectively, with 12 bases between them.

V usage is TRBV19 and J usage is TRBJ2-7; 8 nucleotides match TRBD1. The germline CDR1 and CDR2 sequences are LNHDA and SQIVND (reference sequence). This CDR3 spans 14 amino acids. Unmatched junction bases numbered 5, after V lost 5 bases and J lost 2 bases. CDR3 residues: CASSGMGQAYEQYF. DNA of the CDR3: TGTGCCAGTAGTGGTATGGGACAGGCCTACGAGCAGTACTTC. The whole variable domain, filled in from reference TRBV19 and TRBJ2-7, reads DGGITQSPKYLFRKEGQNVTLSCEQNLNHDAMYWYRQDPGQGLRLIYYSQIVNDFQKGDIAEGYSVSREKKESFPLTVTSAQKNPTAFYLCASSGMGQAYEQYFGPGTRLTVT.

This clone has more than one count but fewer than ten. The chain employs TRBV7-6 and TRBJ2-3; D is unresolved. Germline CDR1 reads SGHVS; CDR2 reads FNYEAQ. The CDR3 loop spans 13 amino acids. V was trimmed by 1 base and J by 2 bases, leaving 4 bases between them. The CDR3 loop reads CASSLGYTDTQYF. DNA of the CDR3: TGTGCCAGCAGCTTAGGATACACAGATACGCAGTATTTT.

The V and J genes are TRBV7-2 and TRBJ1-5, with D uncertain. The CDR3 has 15 residues. Trimming removed 1 base at V and 0 bases at J, with 7 bases between. Per germline, CDR1 SGHTA and CDR2 FQGNSA. The CDR3 sequence: CASSLDGYSNQPQHF. CDR3 sequence (DNA): TGTGCCAGCAGCTTAGACGGGTATAGCAATCAGCCCCAGCATTTT. Supplemented by reference TRBV7-2 and TRBJ1-5, the full variable domain reads GAGVSQSPSNKVTEKGKDVELRCDPISGHTALYWYRQSLGQGLEFLIYFQGNSAPDKSGLPSDRFSAERTGGSVSTLTIQRTQQEDSAVYLCASSLDGYSNQPQHFGDGTRLSIL.

The chain combines TRBV5-1 with TRBJ2-7; possibly TRBD1 for D (6 bases). V was shortened by 4 bases and J by 3 bases, with 8 bases between the two germline ends. CDR3 length: 12 residues. Germline CDR1 and CDR2: SGHRS and YFSETQ. The CDR3 DNA reads TGCGCCAGCAGCCAGGGGTTCTACGAGCAGTACTTC. It is translated as CASSQGFYEQYF. The whole variable domain, remainder taken from reference TRBV5-1 and TRBJ2-7, is KAGVTQTPRYLIKTRGQQVTLSCSPISGHRSVSWYQQTPGQGLQFLFEYFSETQRNKGNFPGRFSGRQFSNSRSEMNVSTLELGDSALYLCASSQGFYEQYFGPGTRLTVT.

The chain joins TRBV5-4 to TRBJ1-2, with 9 bases matching TRBD1. In germline, CDR1 is SGHNT, CDR2 YYREEE (reference sequence). CDR3 size: 14 residues. V trimming: 4 bases; J trimming: 2 bases; junction bases outside the gene matches: 3. The CDR3 nucleotides read TGTGCCAGCAGCGGAGGACAGGGGAACTATGGCTACACCTTC. It is translated as CASSGGQGNYGYTF.

This clone was detected once. The chain combines TRBV19 with TRBJ2-6; unclear D gene. V lost 5 bases to trimming and J lost 0 bases, with 8 bases between them. This CDR3 is 15 amino acids long. Germline V lookup: CDR1 LNHDA, CDR2 SQIVND (reference sequence). The CDR3: CASSGQSSGANVLTF. The CDR3 coding sequence is TGTGCCAGTAGTGGTCAGAGCTCTGGGGCCAACGTCCTGACTTTC.

The gene calls are TRBV7-8 and TRBJ1-1, with D maybe TRBD1 (6 bases). CDR1 is SGHVS, CDR2 FQNEAQ, per germline. Trimming left V 1 base short and J 6 bases short, with 12 bases between. This CDR3 has 14 amino acids. As DNA, the CDR3 is TGTGCCAGCAGCTTAGAGCCGGGGGGCGCTGAAGCTTTCTTT. Its translation is CASSLEPGGAEAFF.

The chain has TRBV6-5 and TRBJ1-6; 8 bases agree with TRBD1. The CDR3 totals 15 residues. With 6 bases clipped from V and 3 bases from J, the junction kept 4 bases outside the gene matches. From germline, CDR1 is MNHEY and CDR2 SVGAGI. CDR3 amino acids: CASRDGTGYNSPLHF. Written as DNA, the CDR3 is TGTGCCAGCAGGGACGGGACAGGCTATAATTCACCCCTCCACTTT.

In its sample, this clone was seen once. The chain carries TRBV27 and TRBJ2-2; D is unclear. V shed 5 bases and J shed 4 bases, with 5 bases lying between them. The CDR3 loop spans 12 amino acids. Per germline, CDR1 MNHEY and CDR2 SMNVEV (reference sequence). As DNA, the CDR3 is TGTGCCAGCAGTCTCTTCACCGGGGAGCTGTTTTTT. Its translation: CASSLFTGELFF.

The V and J genes are TRBV7-2 and TRBJ2-6; D is unclear. Germline V gene sequence: CDR1 SGHTA, CDR2 FQGNSA. Between the trimmed V and J ends, which lost 5 bases and 3 bases, there was a span of 11 bases. The CDR3 has 15 residues. DNA for the CDR3: TGTGCCAGCAGCGGCAACCGGGTTGGGGCCAACGTCCTGACTTTC. It translates to CASSGNRVGANVLTF.

The CDR3 region has the DNA TGTGCCAGCAGTTACTCGGCTAGCGGGACCCAAGAGACCCAGTACTTC. Amino acid sequence: CASSYSASGTQETQYF. The chain combines TRBV6-5 with TRBJ2-5, with 9 bases lining up with TRBD2. This CDR3 is 16 amino acids long. Germline lookup yields CDR1 MNHEY and CDR2 SVGAGI. V shed 0 bases and J 1 base; nucleotides not matched to a gene: 3.

The chain recombines TRBV9 with TRBJ2-3, with 15 bases lining up with TRBD2. The ends lost 3 bases at V and 4 bases at J; junction bases unmatched: 6. The CDR3 is 17 residues long. Germline V gene lookup returns CDR1 SGDLS and CDR2 YYNGEE. CDR3 in amino acids: CASSGGLAGGAPDTQYF. As DNA, the CDR3 is TGTGCCAGCAGCGGAGGACTAGCGGGGGGGGCCCCAGATACGCAGTATTTT. The full variable domain, completed using reference TRBV9 and TRBJ2-3, is DSGVTQTPKHLITATGQRVTLRCSPRSGDLSVYWYQQSLDQGLQFLIQYYNGEERAKGNILERFSAQQFPDLHSELNLSSLELGDSALYFCASSGGLAGGAPDTQYFGPGTRLTVL.

This clone occurred a few times. The V gene is TRBV7-9, the J gene TRBJ1-1; perhaps TRBD1 as D (6 bases). The CDR3 is made up of 11 amino acids. Trimming removed 10 bases from V and 6 bases from J, with 12 bases in between. Per germline, CDR1 SEHNR and CDR2 FQNEAQ (reference sequence). The CDR3 DNA reads as TGTGCCACCTCCTCAGGGGCTGAAGCTTTCTTT. This encodes CATSSGAEAFF. The variable domain in full, with the rest retrieved from reference TRBV7-9 and TRBJ1-1, is DTGVSQNPRHKITKRGQNVTFRCDPISEHNRLYWYRQTLGQGPEFLTYFQNEAQLEKSRLLSDRFSAERPKGSFSTLEIQRTEQGDSAMYLCATSSGAEAFFGQGTRLTVV.

The chain is built from TRBV10-3 and TRBJ2-7; 11 bases are shared with TRBD1. V gave up 6 bases and J gave up 6 bases; unmatched junction bases: 4. This CDR3 comprises 13 residues. The germline V gene has CDR1 ENHRY and CDR2 SYGVKD. The DNA for the CDR3 is TGTGCCATCAGAACCGGGACAGGGGGCGAGCAGTACTTC. It specifies CAIRTGTGGEQYF.

The chain recombines TRBV10-3 with TRBJ2-1, with TRBD2 as a possible D gene (5 bases). V was shortened by 0 bases and J by 7 bases, with 13 bases between the two germline ends. From germline, CDR1 is ENHRY and CDR2 SYGVKD. The CDR3 is 15 amino acids. The CDR3 DNA sequence: TGTGCCATCAGTGAGTCGGCCCTAACGGGGAATGAGCAGTTCTTC. It is translated as CAISESALTGNEQFF.

This sequence joins TRBV30 and TRBJ2-1; 7 nucleotides match TRBD2. The CDR3 extends over 15 amino acids. Trimming at V came to 8 bases and at J to 5 bases, leaving 15 bases not matched to a gene. Germline CDR1 GTSNPN, CDR2 SVGIG (reference sequence). The CDR3 loop is CAGEGMGGGNNEQFF. The CDR3 DNA reads TGTGCCGGGGAGGGGATGGGCGGGGGTAACAATGAGCAGTTCTTC.

J is TRBJ1-3 and V is TRBV7-8, with 10 bases aligning to TRBD1. The CDR3 is 16 amino acids. Germline V gives CDR1 SGHVS, CDR2 FQNEAQ. Trimming removed 5 bases from V and 0 bases from J; junction bases left unmatched: 4. DNA for the CDR3: TGTGCCAGCAGCATCGGGACAGGGGACTCTGGAAACACCATATATTTT. Protein product: CASSIGTGDSGNTIYF.